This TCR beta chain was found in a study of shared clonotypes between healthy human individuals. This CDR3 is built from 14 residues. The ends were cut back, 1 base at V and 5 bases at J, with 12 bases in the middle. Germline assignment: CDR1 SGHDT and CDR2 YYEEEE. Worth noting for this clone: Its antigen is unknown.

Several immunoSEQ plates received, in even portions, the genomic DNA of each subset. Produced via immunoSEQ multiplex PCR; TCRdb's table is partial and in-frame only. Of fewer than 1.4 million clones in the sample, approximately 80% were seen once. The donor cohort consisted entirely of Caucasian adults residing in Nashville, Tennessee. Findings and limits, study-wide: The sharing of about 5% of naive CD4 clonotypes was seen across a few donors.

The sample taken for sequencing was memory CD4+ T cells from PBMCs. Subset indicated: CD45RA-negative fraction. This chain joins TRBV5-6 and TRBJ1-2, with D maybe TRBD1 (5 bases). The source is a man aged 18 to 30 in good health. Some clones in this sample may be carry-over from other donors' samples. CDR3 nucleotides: TGTGCCAGCAGCTTGCCGGGGGGAAGGTATGGCTACACCTTC. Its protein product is CASSLPGGRYGYTF. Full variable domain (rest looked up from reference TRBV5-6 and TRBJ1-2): DAGVTQSPTHLIKTRGQQVTLRCSPKSGHDTVSWYQQALGQGPQFIFQYYEEEERQRGNFPDRFSGHQFPNYSSELNVNALLLGDSALYLCASSLPGGRYGYTFGSGTRLTVV.